The 9 T cell receptor beta chains below all came from one sample that was sequenced in a study of neurological immune-mediated disorders. Using its own MiXCR run on the 5' RACE reads, TCRdb lists one record per CDR3 protein. Here the sample spans about 58,000 distinct CDR3 sequences, 3% to 3.5% being singletons. The sequenced sample was PBMCs. All receptors come from a woman aged 60-75 years with multiple sclerosis.

This clonotype showed up many times. The chain couples TRBV9 to TRBJ2-7; D remains ambiguous. Germline CDR1 reads SGDLS; CDR2 reads YYNGEE. Trimming stripped 0 bases from V and 0 bases from J, with 10 bases between. The CDR3 is 15 amino acids. The CDR3 reads CASSVAAVSSYEQYF. CDR3 sequence (DNA): TGTGCCAGCAGCGTAGCGGCAGTCAGCTCCTACGAGCAGTACTTC.

The sample holds many counts of this clonotype. The CDR3 reads CASSQDPRASGSFYEQFF. CDR3 nucleotide sequence: TGTGCCAGCAGCCAAGATCCTAGAGCGAGCGGGAGTTTCTATGAGCAGTTCTTC. The chain employs TRBV14 and TRBJ2-1, with 8 bases fitting TRBD2. There are 18 residues in the CDR3. CDR1 and CDR2 from the germline V gene are SGHDN and FVKESK. V dropped 0 bases and J dropped 8; count of bases not matched to a gene: 15.

By sample share, this clonotype is medium-sized. The chain uses TRBV29-1 and TRBJ1-1; TRBD1 is a possible D gene (6 bases). Germline V gene data show CDR1 as SQVTM and CDR2 as ANQGSEA. V was cut by 4 bases and J by 7 bases, with 19 bases left in between. The CDR3 consists of 14 residues. CDR3: CSVVTRGRSFEAFF. The CDR3 coding sequence is TGCAGCGTTGTGACCAGGGGCCGTAGCTTTGAAGCTTTCTTT. The variable domain in full, completed from reference TRBV29-1 and TRBJ1-1, reads SAVISQKPSRDICQRGTSLTIQCQVDSQVTMMFWYRQQPGQSLTLIATANQGSEATYESGFVIDKFPISRPNLTFSTLTVSNMSPEDSSIYLCSVVTRGRSFEAFFGQGTRLTVV.

This clonotype was found many times. The chain links TRBV20-1 to TRBJ2-3; 8 bases align to TRBD1. This CDR3 spans 17 amino acids. Germline V CDR1 and CDR2: DFQATT, SNEGSKA (reference sequence). V lost 0 bases to trimming and J lost 4 bases; unmatched junction nucleotides: 12. This CDR3 is CSARDLLRQGSADTQYF. The CDR3 DNA follows: TGCAGTGCTAGAGATTTGTTGAGACAGGGGAGTGCAGATACGCAGTATTTT.

The chain is built from TRBV6-2 or TRBV6-3 and TRBJ2-3; the D is unclear. Per germline, CDR1 MNHEY and CDR2 SVGEGT. The CDR3 contains 12 residues. The V gene lost 8 bases and the J gene lost 3 bases, with 9 bases spanning the gap. The CDR3: CASGFGTDTQYF. CDR3 coding DNA: TGTGCCAGCGGATTTGGAACAGATACGCAGTATTTT.

This clonotype was recorded many times. V gene TRBV20-1 combines with J gene TRBJ1-4; no clear D gene. Trimming cost V 7 bases and J 2 bases, with 11 bases left between them. This CDR3 is 13 amino acids long. Germline V CDR1 and CDR2: DFQATT, SNEGSKA (reference sequence). CDR3 sequence reads: CSVSVGTNEKLFF. The CDR3 nucleotides are TGCAGTGTCTCGGTTGGGACTAATGAAAAACTGTTTTTT.

This clonotype occurred many times. J is TRBJ1-1 and V is TRBV20-1; TRBD1 is a possible D gene (6 bases). This CDR3 comprises 15 residues. Trimming cost V 6 bases and J 3 bases, with 20 bases left between them. The germline CDR1 and CDR2 sequences are DFQATT and SNEGSKA (reference sequence). The CDR3 sequence is CSARLGGHKDTEAFF. In nucleotides, the CDR3 is TGCAGTGCCCGTCTGGGGGGGCATAAGGACACTGAAGCTTTCTTT.

Many counts were recorded for this clonotype. V gene TRBV4-3 combines with J gene TRBJ2-2, with D hard to call. Germline CDR1 reads LGHNA; CDR2 reads YSLEER. The CDR3 runs to 12 residues. V lost 4 bases to trimming and J lost 2 bases, with 2 bases between them. CDR3 loop: CASSLNTGELFF. CDR3 in DNA: TGCGCCAGCAGCCTCAACACCGGGGAGCTGTTTTTT.

There are a few counts of this clonotype. The rearrangement joins TRBV7-2 to TRBJ2-1, with a possible D match to TRBD1 (5 bases). CDR1 is SGHTA and CDR2 is FQGNSA in the germline V gene. CDR3 size: 12 residues. The V and J ends lost 4 bases and 12 bases respectively, with 13 bases between them. This CDR3 is CASSSLLQVQFF. CDR3 nucleotide sequence: TGTGCCAGCAGCTCACTTTTACAGGTGCAGTTCTTC.